This is a list of T cell receptor beta chains from one sample in a study of cytomegalovirus exposure and HLA in healthy donors. Assay used: immunoSEQ multiplex PCR; TCRdb lists only in-frame clones, some missing. The sample yields under 250,000 clones, about 87% seen once. The specimen was PBMCs. Receptors were obtained from a man in his late teens or twenties in good health and CMV-seronegative. The CDR3 runs from the conserved cysteine through the conserved F or W. The D gene is left open where the match is weak. Clone size is not always given. Where it is, it says once, few, many or a class for expanded clones.

clone_size	d_call	v_call	j_call	cdr3_aa	cdr3_nt
NA	NA	TRBV18	TRBJ2-7	CASSPQPEGEQYF	TGTGCCAGCTCACCACAACCGGAGGGCGAGCAGTACTTC
few	NA	TRBV4-2	TRBJ2-3	CASSQAGPESTYF	TGTGCCAGCAGCCAAGCTGGCCCAGAAAGTACGTATTTT
NA	NA	TRBV28	TRBJ2-7	CASSKGPGFESYEQYF	TGTGCCAGCAGTAAAGGCCCGGGTTTCGAGTCCTACGAGCAGTACTTC
NA	NA	TRBV19	TRBJ2-1	CASRQILGPYNEQFF	TGTGCCAGTAGGCAAATCCTAGGCCCCTACAATGAGCAGTTCTTC
NA	NA	TRBV30	TRBJ1-4	CAWSTANEKLFF	TGTGCCTGGAGCACAGCTAATGAAAAACTGTTTTTT
NA	NA	TRBV29-1	TRBJ2-1	CSVEDPSSYNEQFF	TGCAGCGTTGAAGATCCGAGCTCCTACAATGAGCAGTTCTTC
NA	TRBD1	TRBV28	TRBJ2-3	CASRGTGRGDTQYF	TGTGCCAGCAGAGGGACAGGGAGAGGTGATACGCAGTATTTT
NA	TRBD1	TRBV28	TRBJ1-5	CASSTQGQGVGQPQHF	TGTGCCAGCAGCACCCAGGGACAGGGAGTGGGTCAGCCCCAGCATTTT
NA	TRBD1	TRBV5-7	TRBJ1-1	CASSYPRDRVENTEAFF	TGTGCCAGCAGCTACCCCCGGGACAGGGTCGAGAACACTGAAGCTTTCTTT
NA	NA	TRBV20-1	TRBJ2-3	CSASLRTQYF	TGCAGTGCTAGTCTTCGTACGCAGTATTTT
NA	NA	TRBV28	TRBJ2-7	CASSASYEQYF	TGTGCCAGCAGTGCGAGCTACGAGCAGTACTTC
NA	TRBD1	TRBV14	TRBJ2-5	CASSQARGTGGQETQYF	TGTGCCAGCAGCCAAGCCCGGGGGACAGGGGGCCAAGAGACCCAGTACTTC
NA	TRBD2	TRBV5-4	TRBJ2-5	CASSSSGTLYQETQYF	TGTGCCAGCAGTTCTAGCGGGACCCTGTACCAAGAGACCCAGTACTTC
NA	NA	TRBV21-1	TRBJ2-7	CASSENRDRGSYEQYF	TGTGCCAGCAGCGAGAACCGGGACAGGGGTTCCTACGAGCAGTACTTC
NA	NA	TRBV4-3	TRBJ2-3	CASSQRGNTDTQYF	TGCGCCAGCAGCCAACGCGGGAACACAGATACGCAGTATTTT
NA	TRBD1	TRBV19	TRBJ1-1	CASSWDSMNTEAFF	TGTGCCAGTAGTTGGGACAGTATGAACACTGAAGCTTTCTTT
NA	NA	TRBV20-1	TRBJ2-5	CSARDRETQYF	TGCAGTGCTAGAGATCGGGAGACCCAGTACTTC
NA	NA	TRBV27	TRBJ1-5	CASSLLPLEGQPQHF	TGTGCCAGCAGTTTATTACCCCTTGAGGGTCAGCCCCAGCATTTT
NA	NA	TRBV7-2	TRBJ2-1	CASSPTRGSYNEQFF	TGTGCCAGCAGCCCGACCCGAGGGTCCTACAATGAGCAGTTCTTC
NA	TRBD2	TRBV19	TRBJ2-3	CASSTSLAGVFHTQYF	TGTGCCAGTAGTACTTCGCTAGCGGGAGTATTTCATACGCAGTATTTT
NA	TRBD2	TRBV28	TRBJ2-7	CASSPTSGETYEQYF	TGTGCCAGCAGTCCGACTAGCGGGGAAACTTACGAGCAGTACTTC
NA	TRBD2	TRBV19	TRBJ2-1	CASSLSGSGGEQFF	TGTGCCAGTAGTCTTAGCGGTTCGGGGGGGGAGCAGTTCTTC
NA	NA	TRBV4-1	TRBJ2-7	CASSQDAARPSYEQYF	TGCGCCAGCAGCCAAGATGCGGCTCGCCCCTCCTACGAGCAGTACTTC
NA	TRBD2	TRBV7-3	TRBJ2-7	CASSRVAGGEQYF	TGTGCCAGCAGCCGGGTGGCGGGGGGCGAGCAGTACTTC
NA	TRBD1	TRBV5-4	TRBJ1-2	CASSFPTGQGGGYTF	TGTGCCAGCAGCTTTCCGACAGGGCAAGGAGGCGGCTACACCTTC
NA	NA	TRBV4-1	TRBJ2-3	CASSHPLDTQYF	TGCGCCAGCAGCCACCCCCTCGATACGCAGTATTTT
NA	NA	TRBV10-3	TRBJ2-2	CAISGRHGNTGELFF	TGTGCCATCAGTGGAAGACATGGAAACACCGGGGAGCTGTTTTTT
NA	TRBD1	TRBV18	TRBJ2-7	CASSHDPGQNSYEQYF	TGTGCCAGCTCACATGACCCGGGACAGAACTCCTACGAGCAGTACTTC
NA	NA	TRBV7-2	TRBJ2-5	CASSPFIDKETQYF	TGTGCCAGCAGCCCGTTCATAGACAAAGAGACCCAGTACTTC
few	TRBD1	TRBV15	TRBJ1-2	CATSRLDREGKGYTF	TGTGCCACCAGCAGACTGGACAGGGAAGGGAAGGGCTACACCTTC
once	NA	TRBV7-3	TRBJ1-1	CASSLGLTGNTEAFF	TGTGCCAGCAGCTTGGGGTTGACAGGGAACACTGAAGCTTTCTTT
NA	TRBD2	TRBV19	TRBJ2-7	CASSIAAGGSYEQYF	TGTGCCAGTAGTATAGCGGCGGGGGGAAGCTACGAGCAGTACTTC
NA	NA	TRBV11-2	TRBJ1-4	CASSLLLGTNEKLFF	TGTGCCAGCAGCTTATTACTAGGGACTAATGAAAAACTGTTTTTT
NA	TRBD1	TRBV9	TRBJ2-7	CASSPGDRGVYEQYF	TGTGCCAGCAGCCCAGGGGACAGAGGAGTATACGAGCAGTACTTC
NA	TRBD1	TRBV7-9	TRBJ2-3	CASSLVSGQGKDTQYF	TGTGCCAGCAGCTTAGTCTCGGGACAGGGTAAAGATACGCAGTATTTT
NA	TRBD1	TRBV6-5	TRBJ2-7	CASSYAGQGYDEQYF	TGTGCCAGCAGTTACGCGGGACAGGGGTATGACGAGCAGTACTTC
NA	NA	TRBV6-1	TRBJ1-2	CASSEVGRPNYGYTF	TGTGCCAGCAGTGAAGTTGGCAGGCCTAACTATGGCTACACCTTC
NA	NA	TRBV28	TRBJ1-2	CASRPYPRHGYTF	TGTGCCAGCAGGCCTTACCCGCGGCATGGCTACACCTTC
few	NA	TRBV6-4	TRBJ2-7	CASRKTVRSYEQYF	TGTGCCAGCAGAAAGACTGTCCGCTCCTACGAGCAGTACTTC
once	NA	TRBV28	TRBJ1-5	CASSLNQPQHF	TGTGCCAGCAGTCTCAATCAGCCCCAGCATTTT
NA	NA	TRBV4-3	TRBJ1-1	CASSQGPNTEAFF	TGCGCCAGCAGCCAGGGCCCGAACACTGAAGCTTTCTTT
medium-sized	NA	TRBV6-4	TRBJ1-1	CASSAAANTEAFF	TGTGCCAGCAGTGCTGCGGCTAACACTGAAGCTTTCTTT